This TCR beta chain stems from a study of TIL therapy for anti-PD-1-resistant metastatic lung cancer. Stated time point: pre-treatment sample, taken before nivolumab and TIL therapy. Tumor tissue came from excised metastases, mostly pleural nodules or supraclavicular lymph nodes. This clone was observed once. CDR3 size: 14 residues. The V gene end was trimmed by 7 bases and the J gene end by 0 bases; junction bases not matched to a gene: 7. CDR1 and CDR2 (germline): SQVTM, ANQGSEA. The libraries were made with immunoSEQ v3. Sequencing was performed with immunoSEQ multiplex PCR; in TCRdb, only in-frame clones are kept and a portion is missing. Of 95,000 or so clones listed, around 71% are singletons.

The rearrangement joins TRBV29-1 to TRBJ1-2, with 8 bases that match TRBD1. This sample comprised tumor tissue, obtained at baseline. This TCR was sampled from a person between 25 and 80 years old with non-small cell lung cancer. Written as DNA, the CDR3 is TGCAGCGGTGGGACAGGCCCTTCTAACTATGGCTACACCTTC. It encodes CSGGTGPSNYGYTF.